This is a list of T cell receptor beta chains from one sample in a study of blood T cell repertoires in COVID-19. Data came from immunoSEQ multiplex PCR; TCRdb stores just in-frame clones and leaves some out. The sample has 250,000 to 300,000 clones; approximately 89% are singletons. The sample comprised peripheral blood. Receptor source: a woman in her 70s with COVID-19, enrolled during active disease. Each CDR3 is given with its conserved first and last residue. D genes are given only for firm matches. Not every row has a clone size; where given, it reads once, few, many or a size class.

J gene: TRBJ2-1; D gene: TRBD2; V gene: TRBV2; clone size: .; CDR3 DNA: TGTGCCAGCAGGGGAGTAGCGGGAGGGTACAATGAGCAGTTCTTC; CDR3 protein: CASRGVAGGYNEQFF
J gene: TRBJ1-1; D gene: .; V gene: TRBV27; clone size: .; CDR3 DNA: TGTGCCAGCAGTTTATTGCGGGACACTGAAGCTTTCTTT; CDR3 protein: CASSLLRDTEAFF
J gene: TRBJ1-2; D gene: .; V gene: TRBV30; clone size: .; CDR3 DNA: TGTGCCTGGAGTGTACGGCAGGGTGGCGGCTACACCTTC; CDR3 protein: CAWSVRQGGGYTF
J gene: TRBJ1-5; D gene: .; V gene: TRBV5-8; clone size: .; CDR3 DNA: TGTGCCAGCAGCCTCAGCACTACTAGCAATCAGCCCCAGCATTTT; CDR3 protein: CASSLSTTSNQPQHF
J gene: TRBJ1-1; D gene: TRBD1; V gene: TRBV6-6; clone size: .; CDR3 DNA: TGTGCCAGCAGTTACTTCCGGGACAGGGAGACTGAAGCTTTCTTT; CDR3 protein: CASSYFRDRETEAFF
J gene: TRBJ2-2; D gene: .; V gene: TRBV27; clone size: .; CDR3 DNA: TGTGCCAGCACCCAATGGGGACACCACACCGGGGAGCTGTTTTTT; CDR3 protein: CASTQWGHHTGELFF
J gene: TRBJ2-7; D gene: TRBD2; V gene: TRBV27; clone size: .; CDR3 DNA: TGTGCCAGCAGTTGGGCTAGCGGGAGGATCCAATCCTACGAGCAGTACTTC; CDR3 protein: CASSWASGRIQSYEQYF
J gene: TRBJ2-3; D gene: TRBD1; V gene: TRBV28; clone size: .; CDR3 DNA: TGTGCCAGCAGTTCGACAGGGGGAGGCACAGATACGCAGTATTTT; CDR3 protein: CASSSTGGGTDTQYF
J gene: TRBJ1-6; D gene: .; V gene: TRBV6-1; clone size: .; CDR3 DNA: TGTGCCAGCAGTGAGACAGGATCCTATAATTCACCCCTCCACTTT; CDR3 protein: CASSETGSYNSPLHF
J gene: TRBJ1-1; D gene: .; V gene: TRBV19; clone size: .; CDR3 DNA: TGTGCCAGTAGTATCTCGGAGGGCTCGAACACTGAAGCTTTCTTT; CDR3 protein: CASSISEGSNTEAFF
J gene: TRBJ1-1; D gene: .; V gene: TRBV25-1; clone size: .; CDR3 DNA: TGTGCCAGCAGTGAATCGAAGGGGTCGAACACTGAAGCTTTCTTT; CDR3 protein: CASSESKGSNTEAFF
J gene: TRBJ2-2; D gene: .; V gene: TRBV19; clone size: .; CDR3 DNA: TGTGCCAGTAGTAGGCTAGGCAGACGGACCGGGGAGCTGTTTTTT; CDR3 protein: CASSRLGRRTGELFF
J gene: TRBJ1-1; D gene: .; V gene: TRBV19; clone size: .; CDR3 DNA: TGTGCCAGTAGTATAGGTCCGAGGAACACTGAAGCTTTCTTT; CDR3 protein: CASSIGPRNTEAFF
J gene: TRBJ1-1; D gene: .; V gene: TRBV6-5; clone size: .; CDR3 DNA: TGTGCCAGCAGCAGTTGGAGGAACACTGAAGCTTTCTTT; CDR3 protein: CASSSWRNTEAFF
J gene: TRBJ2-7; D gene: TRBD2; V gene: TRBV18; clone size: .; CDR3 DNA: TGTGCCAGCTCCGCTAGCGGAGGCGGGTACGAGCAGTACTTC; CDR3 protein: CASSASGGGYEQYF
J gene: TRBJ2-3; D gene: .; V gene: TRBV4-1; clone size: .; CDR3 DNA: TGCGCCAGCAGCCAAGTGGTAGCGACAGATACGCAGTATTTT; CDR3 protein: CASSQVVATDTQYF
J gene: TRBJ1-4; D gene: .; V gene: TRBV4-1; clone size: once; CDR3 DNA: TGCGCCAGCAGCCAAGAAGGGGCGGAAGGCGGAAAACTGTTTTTT; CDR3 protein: CASSQEGAEGGKLFF
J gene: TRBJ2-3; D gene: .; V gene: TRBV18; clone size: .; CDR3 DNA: TGTGCCAGCTCACCACTCGGGAGCACAGATACGCAGTATTTT; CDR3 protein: CASSPLGSTDTQYF